This entry concerns a single T cell receptor beta chain. This record belongs to a study of cytomegalovirus exposure and HLA in healthy donors. Trimming pared 8 bases from V and 1 base from J, leaving 13 bases between. The CDR3 spans 14 residues. Germline assignment: CDR1 MNHNS and CDR2 SASEGT. PCR was performed using 60 Vbeta and 13 Jbeta primers. Clones were read by immunoSEQ multiplex PCR, and TCRdb kept only the in-frame ones, dropping some. Listed are more than 95,000 clones; approximately 2.6% falls within the top ten. The chain is built from TRBV6-1 and TRBJ2-3, with TRBD2 as a possible D gene (6 bases). The sample consisted of PBMCs. The receptor comes from a man aged 25-45 years in good health and CMV-seronegative. The CDR3: CASEISGRTDTQYF. CDR3 DNA sequence: TGTGCCAGCGAGATTAGCGGCCGCACAGATACGCAGTATTTT.